This T cell receptor beta chain was observed in a study of blood T cell repertoires in COVID-19. The CDR3 covers 16 residues. V was trimmed by 0 bases and J by 3 bases, leaving 15 bases between them. Germline CDR1 reads MNHEY; CDR2 reads SVGEGT. Seattle patients were enrolled during active infection and followed longitudinally. Clones were sequenced by immunoSEQ multiplex PCR, and TCRdb holds only the in-frame ones, with some missing. The data contain 200,000 to 300,000 clones, 80% to 95% of them singletons. This chain uses TRBV6-2 or TRBV6-3 with TRBJ2-7, with D possibly matching TRBD1 (6 bases). This clonotype was obtained from a man aged 25 to 40 with COVID-19, enrolled during active disease. Specimen: peripheral blood. The CDR3 here is CASSYSAGTPSYEQYF. The DNA of the CDR3 is TGTGCCAGCAGTTACTCAGCCGGGACACCAAGCTACGAGCAGTACTTC.